The 3 T cell receptor beta chains reported below all come from one sample, sequenced in a study of blood T cell repertoires in COVID-19. Generated by immunoSEQ multiplex PCR, the TCRdb table keeps only in-frame clones and is missing some. The sample has 250,000 or so clones; around 87% are singletons. The sequenced sample consisted of peripheral blood. The origin of the receptors is a woman in her seventies with active or convalescent COVID-19.

The chain recombines TRBV19 with TRBJ2-5, with 9 bases identical to TRBD2. CDR3 length equals 13 residues. Losses at the gene ends were 7 bases for V and 5 bases for J; bases not matched to a gene: 5. The germline gives CDR1 LNHDA, CDR2 SQIVND (reference sequence). CDR3 DNA sequence: TGTGCCAGTACCCCTAGCGGGGCTGAGACCCAGTACTTC. It specifies CASTPSGAETQYF.

The V gene is TRBV4-1, the J gene TRBJ1-4; D remains unclear. V gave up 1 base and J gave up 6 bases, with 12 bases separating them. Germline CDR1 MGHRA, CDR2 YSYEKL. This CDR3 spans 15 amino acids. The CDR3, as DNA: TGCGCCAGCAGCCAAGTTACGGGTAGTGATGAAAAACTGTTTTTT. It translates to CASSQVTGSDEKLFF.

V gene TRBV19 combines with J gene TRBJ2-2; 12 positions agree with TRBD1. Germline V lookup: CDR1 LNHDA, CDR2 SQIVND (reference sequence). V lost 8 bases, J lost 5 bases, and 12 bases stayed unmatched. The CDR3 length is 17 residues. Here the CDR3 DNA reads TGTGCCAGTTCTTATCCGGGACAGGGGGCGCGAACCGGGGAGCTGTTTTTT. This translates into CASSYPGQGARTGELFF.